This T cell receptor beta chain appears in the sequencing data of a study of control samples from healthy donors and cancer patients. Trimming stripped 4 bases from V and 1 base from J, with 4 bases between. This CDR3 comprises 12 residues. Germline V gives CDR1 MDHEN, CDR2 SYDVKM. The repertoire was sequenced with immunoSEQ multiplex PCR; TCRdb's copy has only in-frame clones and lacks some. The sample has about 100,000 clones; around 89% are singletons. V and J are TRBV28 and TRBJ1-2; D not certain. The receptor comes from a man under 40 in good health. The sample taken for sequencing was blood. Here the CDR3 DNA reads TGTGCCAGCAGTTCCAGTAACTATGGCTACACCTTC. As protein: CASSSSNYGYTF.